This TCR beta chain originates from a study of OX40 agonist ivuxolimab in advanced cancers. Across the study: The patients received ivuxolimab by intravenous route every 2 weeks at 0.01 to 10 mg/kg. Patients in dose escalation had liver, melanoma, kidney or head and neck cancers. Study-level results: Mean expanded clone counts were higher in CD8+ than CD4+ T cells.

Germline CDR1 reads MRHNA; CDR2 reads SNTAGT. The length of the CDR3 is 14 residues. V lost 4 bases and J lost 2, with 9 bases in between. Comments on this clone: Its matching antigen is unknown.

Measured with immunoSEQ multiplex PCR; TCRdb has only the in-frame clones, and not every one. The repertoire consists of about 89,000 clones, with about nine tenths occurring once and the leading ten covering around 0.72%. The sequenced sample was CD4+ or CD8+ T cells sorted from blood, obtained in a trial of the OX40 agonist ivuxolimab. The sequence derives from an adult with an advanced solid tumor such as melanoma, head and neck, liver or kidney cancer. This chain connects TRBV6-4 to TRBJ2-1; possibly TRBD1 for D (6 bases). CDR3 sequence: CASSVTGTYNEQFF. CDR3 nucleotide sequence: TGTGCCAGCAGTGTGACAGGTACCTACAATGAGCAGTTCTTC.